One and the same sample provided the 9 T cell receptor beta chains below, sequenced in a study of blood T cell repertoires in COVID-19. Sequencing used immunoSEQ multiplex PCR; TCRdb keeps in-frame clones, though not all of them. The profile covers around 100,000 clones, with over 80% appearing a single time and around 10% taken by the ten largest. Sequencing input: peripheral blood. The receptors here all came from a man older than 75 with acute or convalescent COVID-19.

In DNA form, the CDR3 reads TGCGCCAGCAGCCAAGATTGGGGGGACCTGGGGGCCCAGCATTTT. It yields the protein CASSQDWGDLGAQHF. The chain couples TRBV4-3 to TRBJ1-5; tentatively, D is TRBD1 (5 bases). V was shortened by 0 bases and J by 11 bases, with 17 bases between the two germline ends. From germline, CDR1 is LGHNA and CDR2 YSLEER. The CDR3 totals 15 residues.

J is TRBJ1-4 and V is TRBV6-5; TRBD1 might be the D (5 bases). CDR3 length: 15 residues. V was pared by 2 bases and J by 5 bases, with 12 bases between. CDR1 MNHEY and CDR2 SVGAGI come from the germline V gene. CDR3 amino acids: CASSYAGRMNEKLFF. The CDR3 coding sequence is TGTGCCAGCAGTTACGCGGGACGGATGAATGAAAAACTGTTTTTT.

The chain has TRBV9 and TRBJ1-3, with D hard to call. Germline CDR1 reads SGDLS; CDR2 reads YYNGEE. V was clipped by 1 base and J by 4 bases, with 9 bases between them. The CDR3 length is 14 residues. This CDR3 is CASSVLGAGNTIYF. DNA of the CDR3: TGTGCCAGCAGCGTACTCGGAGCAGGAAACACCATATATTTT.

This clone was found a few times. V is TRBV9 and J is TRBJ1-1; D gene ambiguous. This CDR3 has 14 residues. The germline CDR1 and CDR2 sequences are SGDLS and YYNGEE. Between the trimmed V and J ends, which lost 0 bases and 6 bases, there was a span of 12 bases. The CDR3 DNA follows: TGTGCCAGCAGCGTAGGGTCCAAGAGCGCTGAAGCTTTCTTT. Protein sequence: CASSVGSKSAEAFF.

The chain is built from TRBV9 and TRBJ1-1, with D possibly being TRBD1 (5 bases). This CDR3 is 14 amino acids long. Germline CDR1 and CDR2: SGDLS and YYNGEE. V lost 0 bases and J 3 bases, leaving 9 bases between the germline ends. The CDR3 is CASSVAGADTEAFF. CDR3 DNA sequence: TGTGCCAGCAGCGTAGCTGGGGCGGACACTGAAGCTTTCTTT.

This rearrangement joins TRBV11-2 to TRBJ2-1, with 11 bases aligning to TRBD2. The CDR3 is 15 residues long. CDR1 SGHAT and CDR2 FQNNGV come from the germline V gene. Unmatched junction bases numbered 5, after V lost 4 bases and J lost 6 bases. CDR3 DNA: TGTGCCAGCAGCTCCGGGACTAGCGGCTCCAATGAGCAGTTCTTC. Translating gives CASSSGTSGSNEQFF.

A remark on this clone: In the same sample, other DNA sequences code for this CDR3. This chain uses TRBV5-1 with TRBJ2-3; 8 nucleotides line up with TRBD1. The V gene's germline CDR1 is SGHRS and CDR2 YFSETQ. V trimming: 5 bases; J trimming: 0 bases; junction bases outside the gene matches: 5. This CDR3 has 15 amino acids. The CDR3 bases are TGCGCCAGCAGTTTGCAGGGGGCTAGCACAGATACGCAGTATTTT. Amino acids: CASSLQGASTDTQYF.

Written as DNA, the CDR3 is TGTGCCAGCACTCCCGGTGGCACCGGGGAGCTGTTTTTT. Translation: CASTPGGTGELFF. V and J are TRBV11-2 and TRBJ2-2; D not certain. This CDR3 has 13 amino acids. With 7 bases removed from V and 4 bases from J, the gap between germline ends came to 10 bases. The germline V gene has CDR1 SGHAT and CDR2 FQNNGV. The full variable domain, with the rest looked up from reference TRBV11-2 and TRBJ2-2, is EAGVAQSPRYKIIEKRQSVAFWCNPISGHATLYWYQQILGQGPKLLIQFQNNGVVDDSQLPKDRFSAERLKGVDSTLKIQPAKLEDSAVYLCASTPGGTGELFFGEGSRLTVL.

As DNA, the CDR3 is TGTGCCAGCAGTTACTCACCCAGGCAGACTAACTATGGCTACACCTTC. Its protein product is CASSYSPRQTNYGYTF. This rearrangement joins TRBV6-5 to TRBJ1-2, with unresolved D. The CDR3 is 16 amino acids. CDR1 MNHEY and CDR2 SVGAGI come from the germline V gene. V dropped 0 bases and J dropped 0 bases, with 11 bases sitting between them.